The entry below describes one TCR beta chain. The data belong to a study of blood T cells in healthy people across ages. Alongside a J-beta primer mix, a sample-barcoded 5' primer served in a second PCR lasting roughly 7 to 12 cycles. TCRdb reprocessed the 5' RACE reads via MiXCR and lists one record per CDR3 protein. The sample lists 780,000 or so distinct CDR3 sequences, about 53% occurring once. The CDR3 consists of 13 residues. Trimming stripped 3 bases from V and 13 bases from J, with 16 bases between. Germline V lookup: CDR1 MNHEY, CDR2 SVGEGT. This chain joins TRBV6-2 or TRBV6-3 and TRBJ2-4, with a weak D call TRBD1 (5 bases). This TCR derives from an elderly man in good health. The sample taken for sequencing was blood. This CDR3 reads CASSYSGFEEQYF. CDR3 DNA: TGTGCCAGCAGTTATTCAGGGTTCGAAGAGCAGTACTTC.